This T cell receptor (beta chain) was documented in a study of T-cell reconstitution after alpha-beta-depleted transplantation in children. Preparing the TCRbeta library involved the use of unique molecular identifiers. A single record per CDR3 protein comes from TCRdb applying MiXCR to the PCR reads. Of fewer than 500,000 distinct CDR3 sequences in the sample, 43% were seen once. The CDR3 is 13 residues long. Per the germline V gene, CDR1 is LGHDT and CDR2 is YNNKEL (reference sequence). V was cut by 1 base and J by 7 bases, with 11 bases left in between. The specimen was PBMCs, collected before TCRalphabeta/CD19-depleted stem cell transplant. The origin of this receptor is a girl aged 2 to 10 with aplastic anemia, due to receive a stem cell transplant. The chain recombines TRBV3-1 with TRBJ2-7; D gene uncertain. Here the CDR3 DNA reads TGTGCCAGCAGCCAAGCCCGGATCGGGGAGCAGTACTTC. It is translated as CASSQARIGEQYF.